This T cell receptor beta chain was documented in a study of blood T cell repertoires in COVID-19. Authors' processing steps: Amplification from reference gene primers served as the basis for estimated nucleated cell counts. Repertoires were generated with immunoSEQ multiplex PCR, while TCRdb's copy carries only in-frame clones and drops some. V, J and clone size reflect that table, while D and trimming were determined from the DNA. The sample has some 46,000 clones; 83% are singletons. Germline loops: CDR1 MGHRA, CDR2 YSYEKL. This CDR3 comprises 11 residues. Regarding this clone: The junction departs from germline at one end; a sequencing error may be responsible.

The chain uses TRBV4-1 and TRBJ2-3, with TRBD2 identical over 8 bases. The sample was peripheral blood. The sequence came from a man aged 55 to 69 with active COVID-19. The CDR3 loop reads CASSLGLEFDF. CDR3 nucleotides: TGCGCCAGCAGCCTGGGACTAGAGTTCGACTTT.